This record concerns one T cell receptor beta chain sequence. Its target is unknown. These data originate in a study of Ad26.COV2.S vaccination and SARS-CoV-2 variants. General study points: Vaccine recipients showed a spike-specific TCR breadth that was higher than in placebo recipients. Possibly, TCR breadth and depth analyses underestimated total T cell responses. Marked by substantial breadth, spike-specific CD8+ and CD4+ T cell responses were reportedly seen after vaccination. Non-spike TCR breadth was similar in vaccine and placebo recipients.

Using immunoSEQ multiplex PCR, the repertoire was profiled, and TCRdb retains in-frame clones only, with some absent. The sample holds just over 350,000 clones, about 90% seen once. The CDR3 extends over 11 amino acids. CDR1 and CDR2 from the germline V gene are MNHEY and SVGAGI. V dropped 1 base and J dropped 7 bases, with 4 bases sitting between them. The gene calls are TRBV6-5 and TRBJ1-1, with D hard to call. This sequence was found in a human donor who had recovered from COVID-19. Source: peripheral blood, taken after recovery from COVID-19. CDR3: CASSYWNEAFF. DNA of the CDR3: TGTGCCAGCAGTTACTGGAATGAAGCTTTCTTT.